The TCR beta chain under discussion was sequenced for a study of beta chain features in type 1 diabetes. Germline loops: CDR1 GTSNPN, CDR2 SVGIG (reference sequence). The germline V and J ends were trimmed by 2 bases and 2 bases, with 18 bases remaining between them. The CDR3 totals 16 residues. Blood was drawn once from each donor into heparinised tubes. The draws averaged roughly 120 mL. CD45RO/CCR7/CD25/CD127/CD95/CD27 staining was used to isolate CD4+ naive, central memory, regulatory and stem cell-like memory cells by sorting. Reverse transcription of all isolated RNA meant that expressed TCRB transcripts were sequenced. Profiling relied on immunoSEQ multiplex PCR, and the TCRdb table lists in-frame clones only, not all of them. The sample gives 250,000 or so clones, about 70% of which show up once; roughly 0.048% is in the top ten.

Specimen: naive CD4+ T cells from blood. This receptor was identified in a man aged 30 to 45 in good health. The V and J genes are TRBV30 and TRBJ2-5; D might be TRBD2 (5 bases). The CDR3 DNA reads TGTGCCTGGAGTATACCAGTTGGCTGGAGGCAAGAGACCCAGTACTTC. It yields the protein CAWSIPVGWRQETQYF.